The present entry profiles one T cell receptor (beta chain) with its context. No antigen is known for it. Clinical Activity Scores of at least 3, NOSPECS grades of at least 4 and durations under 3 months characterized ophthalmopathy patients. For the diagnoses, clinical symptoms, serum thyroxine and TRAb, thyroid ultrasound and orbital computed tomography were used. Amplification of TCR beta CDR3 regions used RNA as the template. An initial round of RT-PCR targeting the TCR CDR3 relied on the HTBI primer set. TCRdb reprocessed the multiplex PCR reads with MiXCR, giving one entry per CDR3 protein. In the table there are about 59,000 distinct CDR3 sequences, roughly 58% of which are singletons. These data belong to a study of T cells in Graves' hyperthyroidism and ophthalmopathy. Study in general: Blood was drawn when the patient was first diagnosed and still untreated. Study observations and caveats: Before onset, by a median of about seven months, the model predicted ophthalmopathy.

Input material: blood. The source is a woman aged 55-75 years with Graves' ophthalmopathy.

The CDR3 DNA sequence: TGTGCCACCAGTGGCGGGACAGGGGGAGAAAAACTGTTTTTT. It translates to CATSGGTGGEKLFF. This rearrangement joins TRBV24-1 to TRBJ1-4; 11 bases are shared with TRBD1. Looked up from germline, CDR1 is KGHDR and CDR2 is SFDVKD. After removal of 5 bases from V and 8 bases from J, the junction contained 3 bases not matched to a gene. This CDR3 spans 14 amino acids.